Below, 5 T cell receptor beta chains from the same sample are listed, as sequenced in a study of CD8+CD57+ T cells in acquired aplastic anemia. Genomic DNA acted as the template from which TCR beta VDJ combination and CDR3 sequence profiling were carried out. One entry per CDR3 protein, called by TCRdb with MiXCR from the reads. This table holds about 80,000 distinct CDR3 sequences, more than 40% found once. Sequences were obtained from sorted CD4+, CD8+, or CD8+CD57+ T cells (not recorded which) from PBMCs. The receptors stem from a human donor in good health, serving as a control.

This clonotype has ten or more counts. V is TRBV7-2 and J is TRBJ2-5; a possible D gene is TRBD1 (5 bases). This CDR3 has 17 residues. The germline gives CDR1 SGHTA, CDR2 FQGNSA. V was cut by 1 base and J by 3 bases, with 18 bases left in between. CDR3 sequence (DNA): TGTGCCAGCAGCTTAGGGGCCGGTCTAGGGGTAAAAGAGACCCAGTACTTC. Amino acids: CASSLGAGLGVKETQYF.

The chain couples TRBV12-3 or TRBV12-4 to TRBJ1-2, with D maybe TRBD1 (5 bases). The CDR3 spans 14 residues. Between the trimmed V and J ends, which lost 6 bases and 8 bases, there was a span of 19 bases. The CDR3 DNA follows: TGTGCCAGCAGGGCTAAGGGGCTAGGCTACGGCTACACCTTC. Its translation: CASRAKGLGYGYTF.

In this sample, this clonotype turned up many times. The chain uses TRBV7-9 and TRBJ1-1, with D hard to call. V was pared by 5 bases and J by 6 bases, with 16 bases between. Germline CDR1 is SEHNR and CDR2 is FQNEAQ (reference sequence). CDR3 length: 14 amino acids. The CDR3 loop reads CASSRIISGAEAFF. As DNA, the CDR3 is TGTGCCAGCAGCCGAATAATCTCCGGGGCTGAAGCTTTCTTT.

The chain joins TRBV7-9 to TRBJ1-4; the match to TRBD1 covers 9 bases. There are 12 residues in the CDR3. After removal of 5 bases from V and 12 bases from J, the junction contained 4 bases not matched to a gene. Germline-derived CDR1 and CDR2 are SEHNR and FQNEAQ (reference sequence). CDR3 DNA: TGTGCCAGCAGCCCGGGACAGGGTGAACTGTTTTTT. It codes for CASSPGQGELFF.

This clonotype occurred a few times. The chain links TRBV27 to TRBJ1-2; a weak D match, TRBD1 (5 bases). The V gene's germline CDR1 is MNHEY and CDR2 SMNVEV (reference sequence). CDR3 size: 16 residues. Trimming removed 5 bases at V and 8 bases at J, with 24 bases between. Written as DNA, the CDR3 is TGTGCCAGCAGTGAGACCACCGACAGTTCTATAGGCGGCTACACCTTC. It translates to CASSETTDSSIGGYTF.